This entry concerns a single TCR beta chain. This clone's antigen is unknown. Base qualities are not provided; no much larger clone lies one nucleotide away. The time point label corresponds to: baseline before first vaccination. The vaccinee samples were drawn from two UK trials, COV001 and COV002, one of which was a single-blind randomized controlled phase 2/3 trial testing AZD1222 (ChAdOx1 nCoV-19) in healthy adults. For TCRbeta chain sequencing, PBMC samples from trial participants were taken at day 0 and at day 28 after the second dose. The data derive from a study of T cell responses to AZD1222 COVID-19 vaccine (dated by TCRdb to about 2021). For the wider study: AZD1222 recipients whose second dose came at about 4 weeks and those whose second dose came at about 12 weeks were combined into one group, since spike-specific TCR depth and breadth did not differ between the two schedules. A total of 233 trial participants underwent TCR sequencing, of whom about 200 had received two doses of AZD1222 and 26 had received two doses of the MenACWY control vaccine. Trial participants were enrolled by age into subgroups of 18-55, 56-69 and 70-plus years, and around 150, 28 and 57 TCR-sequenced participants, respectively, were included in these subgroups. Points the paper makes about the study in general: Conclusions about previously exposed vaccinees are limited, since just a handful of AZD1222 recipients were seropositive for SARS-CoV-2 at baseline. Nearly half of unique spike-specific TCRs reportedly recognized epitopes outside regions mutated in the B.1.351 and B.1.1.7 variants. After two AZD1222 doses, spike-specific TCR breadth and depth were significantly higher than at day 0 and than in MenACWY recipients. Because no day 14 peak-response samples were available, the repertoires could be characterized only after the peak T cell response. Most participants were white British and females outnumbered males, and the authors suggested that clonal diversity may have been underestimated. The whole spike protein was spanned by vaccine-associated CD4 TCRs, and dominant responses were seen in regions 160-218 and 743-854. In the small 56-69-year group, the increase in depth fell short of significance, most likely because of low power.

The cysteine opens and the phenylalanine closes a CDR3 of 16 amino acids. The entry retains the CDR3 DNA only, 48 bases that are in frame from base 1. The germline V gene yields SNHLY for CDR1 and FYNNEI for CDR2. Trimming takes 4 bases off V and 7 bases off J; junction bases not matched to a gene: 10. The CDR3 regions of human TCRbeta chains were analyzed by immunosequencing. As for the authors' bioinformatics: TCRs in the repertoires were compared against a reference library of SARS-CoV-2-specific TCRs that had been generated with the MIRA antigen-specificity platform. Breadth meant the fraction of unique TCRs that were SARS-CoV-2-associated, whereas depth meant the fraction of total T cells that were SARS-CoV-2-associated. Using the MIRA data, every spike-specific TCR was mapped to the spike region that the TCR reacted to and assigned to either a CD4 or a CD8 class. Log10-transformed breadth and depth values were compared by one-way ANOVA with Sidak's multiple comparisons tests. The immuneACCESS repertoire file appears here via TCRdb, limited to in-frame rearrangements. These files lack a portion of the clones; in checked studies, under half of the deficit traces to unresolved V genes, and the cause of the others is not known. That table supplies the V and J calls and clone size; D and trimming were determined from the DNA. This sample comprises 95,000 to 110,000 clones, around 92% of them detected only once. The top ten clones comprise around 6.7% of the sample.

This clonotype was sampled from an adult in good health. Specimen: peripheral blood, collected on day 0 of AZD1222 vaccination. The V gene is TRBV2 and the J gene is TRBJ1-6; 7 middle bases align to TRBD1. The CDR3 here reads CASSALQGMGNSPLHF. The DNA sequence follows: TGTGCCAGCAGTGCATTACAGGGGATGGGGAATTCACCCCTCCACTTT.